Below, 14 T cell receptor beta chains from the same sample are listed, as sequenced in a study of early T cells in non-severe SARS-CoV-2 infection. TCRdb re-called the 5' RACE reads through MiXCR, storing one row per CDR3 protein. The sample lists around 80,000 distinct CDR3 sequences, about 11% seen once, with around 13% in the top ten. Sample: whole blood, taken at baseline. The receptors here all came from an adult who was a healthcare worker with PCR-confirmed SARS-CoV-2 infection or an uninfected control (not recorded which).

V is TRBV3-1 and J is TRBJ1-2; TRBD1 aligns across 7 bases. The CDR3 runs to 15 residues. The J segment lost 6 bases and the V segment lost 1 base, leaving 8 bases of the junction unmatched. The V gene's germline CDR1 is LGHDT and CDR2 YNNKEL (reference sequence). CDR3 DNA sequence: TGTGCCAGCAGCCAAGTTGTATGGCAGGGGGATGGCTACACCTTC. This encodes CASSQVVWQGDGYTF.

V and J are TRBV12-3 or TRBV12-4 and TRBJ1-5, with unresolved D. Trimming stripped 1 base from V and 6 bases from J, with 7 bases between. CDR3 size: 13 residues. CDR3 loop: CASSLGVAQPQHF. CDR3 DNA sequence: TGTGCCAGCAGTTTAGGGGTGGCTCAGCCCCAGCATTTT.

This clonotype occurred a few times. The chain couples TRBV18 to TRBJ1-1; weak D call: TRBD1 (5 bases). Trimming took 3 bases from V and 4 from J, leaving 21 bases between them. This CDR3 contains 17 residues. The germline CDR1 and CDR2 sequences are KGHSH and LQKENI. The CDR3: CASSPENQGLAGTEAFF. For the CDR3, the DNA is TGTGCCAGCTCACCCGAAAATCAGGGTCTCGCGGGCACTGAAGCTTTCTTT. The full variable domain, its missing parts supplied by reference TRBV18 and TRBJ1-1, is NAGVMQNPRHLVRRRGQEARLRCSPMKGHSHVYWYRQLPEEGLKFMVYLQKENIIDESGMPKERFSAEFPKEGPSILRIQQVVRGDSAAYFCASSPENQGLAGTEAFFGQGTRLTVV.

V usage is TRBV20-1 and J usage is TRBJ1-6, with 8 positions matching TRBD1. The V gene's germline CDR1 is DFQATT and CDR2 SNEGSKA (reference sequence). V gave up 3 bases and J gave up 5 bases; unmatched junction bases: 9. This CDR3 region has 16 residues. The CDR3 reads CSARDLDRVNNSPLHF. The CDR3 DNA reads TGCAGTGCTAGGGACCTGGACAGGGTGAATAATTCACCCCTCCACTTT.

The rearrangement joins TRBV6-2 or TRBV6-3 to TRBJ2-5, with D tentatively TRBD1 (6 bases). This CDR3 spans 14 amino acids. Per the germline V gene, CDR1 is MNHEY and CDR2 is SVGEGT. V lost 5 bases to trimming and J lost 4 bases, with 14 bases between them. Here the CDR3 reads CASSTPGHRETQYF. Written as DNA, the CDR3 is TGTGCCAGCAGTACCCCGGGACATCGAGAGACCCAGTACTTC.

In its sample, this clonotype was seen a few times. The V call is TRBV3-1, the J call TRBJ2-2; D perhaps matches TRBD2 (5 bases). Germline values: CDR1 LGHDT, CDR2 YNNKEL (reference sequence). The V and J ends lost 1 base and 2 bases respectively, with 8 bases between them. The CDR3 runs 15 residues. CDR3 nucleotides: TGTGCCAGCAGCCAAGCTAGCCCAAACACCGGGGAGCTGTTTTTT. Encoded protein: CASSQASPNTGELFF.

The J gene is TRBJ2-1, the V gene TRBV7-2; D gene uncertain. V lost 1 base, J lost 12 bases, and 16 bases lay in between. The CDR3 has 14 residues. The germline CDR1 and CDR2 sequences are SGHTA and FQGNSA. This CDR3 is CASSLVPANVVQFF. The DNA of the CDR3 is TGTGCCAGCAGCTTAGTGCCCGCGAATGTCGTGCAGTTCTTC.

The J gene is TRBJ2-2, the V gene TRBV7-8; D is possibly TRBD1 or TRBD2 (5 bases each). Germline V gene lookup returns CDR1 SGHVS and CDR2 FQNEAQ. Trimming stripped 3 bases from V and 3 bases from J, with 17 bases between. The CDR3 covers 17 residues. Here the CDR3 reads CASSLAGTLGDTGELFF. For the CDR3, the DNA is TGTGCCAGCAGCTTGGCCGGGACCCTCGGTGACACCGGGGAGCTGTTTTTT. The entire variable domain, with the rest obtained from reference TRBV7-8 and TRBJ2-2, is as follows: GAGVSQSPRYKVAKRGQDVALRCDPISGHVSLFWYQQALGQGPEFLTYFQNEAQLDKSGLPSDRFFAERPEGSVSTLKIQRTQQEDSAVYLCASSLAGTLGDTGELFFGEGSRLTVL.

The sample holds many counts of this clonotype. The chain is built from TRBV2 and TRBJ1-5; a weak D match, TRBD1 (5 bases). The CDR3 has 15 amino acids. Germline values: CDR1 SNHLY, CDR2 FYNNEI. V lost 6 bases and J lost 0, with 12 bases in between. CDR3 amino acids: CASSGGPISNQPQHF. CDR3 sequence (DNA): TGTGCCAGCAGCGGGGGACCGATTAGCAATCAGCCCCAGCATTTT.

V gene TRBV20-1 combines with J gene TRBJ1-2; D not certain. Germline assignment: CDR1 DFQATT and CDR2 SNEGSKA (reference sequence). The CDR3 runs 15 residues. The V gene lost 0 bases and the J gene lost 1 base, with 12 bases spanning the gap. The CDR3 region is CSARDEVNVNYGYTF. The CDR3, as DNA: TGCAGTGCTAGAGATGAGGTGAACGTTAACTATGGCTACACCTTC.

This clonotype has only a few counts. This chain uses TRBV5-4 with TRBJ2-3; TRBD1 matches at 8 bases. With V trimmed by 4 bases and J by 6 bases, 16 bases remained unmatched. Germline CDR1 SGHNT, CDR2 YYREEE (reference sequence). The CDR3 has 17 amino acids. CDR3 region: CASSPRAQGALGDTQYF. Here the CDR3 DNA reads TGTGCCAGCAGCCCGCGGGCCCAGGGGGCGCTGGGCGATACGCAGTATTTT.

The V call is TRBV2, the J call TRBJ2-1; possibly TRBD2 for D (5 bases). This CDR3 comprises 14 residues. Germline V gene sequence: CDR1 SNHLY, CDR2 FYNNEI. V was pared by 10 bases and J by 0 bases, with 13 bases between. CDR3 nucleotide sequence: TGTGCCATAGTAACGGGGAGCTCCTACAATGAGCAGTTCTTC. Translation gives CAIVTGSSYNEQFF. Supplemented by reference TRBV2 and TRBJ2-1, the full variable domain reads EPEVTQTPSHQVTQMGQEVILRCVPISNHLYFYWYRQILGQKVEFLVSFYNNEISEKSEIFDDQFSVERPDGSNFTLKIRSTKLEDSAMYFCAIVTGSSYNEQFFGPGTRLTVL.

This clonotype was detected only a few times. CDR3 in amino acids: CASSPSGGFEETQYF. Here the CDR3 DNA reads TGTGCCAGCAGCCCTAGCGGGGGGTTCGAGGAGACCCAGTACTTC. The chain has TRBV7-8 and TRBJ2-5; 11 nucleotides line up with TRBD2. V gave up 5 bases and J gave up 5 bases; unmatched junction bases: 7. Germline assignment: CDR1 SGHVS and CDR2 FQNEAQ. This CDR3 is 15 amino acids long.

V is TRBV18 and J is TRBJ1-1; no clear D gene. The CDR3 spans 13 residues. Germline V gene lookup returns CDR1 KGHSH and CDR2 LQKENI. Trimming pared 3 bases from V and 4 bases from J, leaving 9 bases between. The CDR3 sequence: CASSPDISTEAFF. The CDR3 coding sequence is TGTGCCAGCTCACCCGACATTTCCACTGAAGCTTTCTTT.